Shown below are 10 T cell receptor beta chains from a single sample sequenced in a study of cytomegalovirus exposure and HLA in healthy donors. In the PCR, 60 Vbeta and 13 Jbeta primers were used. Repertoires were generated with immunoSEQ multiplex PCR, while TCRdb's copy carries only in-frame clones and drops some. The sample lists fewer than 150,000 clones, over 65% occurring once. The sample consisted of PBMCs. The receptors originated from a man aged 45-60 years in good health and CMV-seronegative.

This sequence joins TRBV19 and TRBJ2-1; TRBD2 matches 12 bases. The CDR3 loop spans 16 amino acids. The J segment lost 2 bases and the V segment lost 7 bases, leaving 6 bases of the junction unmatched. Germline values: CDR1 LNHDA, CDR2 SQIVND (reference sequence). The CDR3 spells CASTASGRAPYNEQFF. CDR3 nucleotide sequence: TGTGCCAGTACAGCTAGCGGGAGGGCCCCCTACAATGAGCAGTTCTTC.

This rearrangement joins TRBV6-6 to TRBJ2-7; TRBD2 agrees at 8 bases. J gave up 1 base and V 4 bases, and 6 bases lay outside the gene matches. CDR3 length: 15 residues. CDR1 and CDR2 (germline): MNHNY, SVGAGI (reference sequence). The CDR3 loop reads CASSSSSGWSYEQYF. In DNA form, the CDR3 reads TGTGCCAGCAGTTCATCTAGCGGGTGGTCCTACGAGCAGTACTTC.

The chain links TRBV6-5 to TRBJ2-3, with TRBD1 matching 7 bases. The length of the CDR3 is 13 residues. CDR1 is MNHEY, CDR2 SVGAGI, per germline. The V segment lost 10 bases and the J segment 2 bases; nucleotides outside the gene matches: 6. CDR3 in amino acids: CATTGTVTDTQYF. CDR3 nucleotides: TGTGCCACGACTGGGACAGTCACAGATACGCAGTATTTT.

The V call is TRBV6-5, the J call TRBJ1-4, with a tentative D call TRBD1 (5 bases). Germline V gene sequence: CDR1 MNHEY, CDR2 SVGAGI. Trimming removed 8 bases from V and 7 bases from J, with 17 bases in between. The CDR3 has 14 residues. The CDR3 DNA reads TGTGCCAGCGGGGGGGGACTTGGAAGTGAAAAACTGTTTTTT. Protein: CASGGGLGSEKLFF.

This rearrangement joins TRBV29-1 to TRBJ2-7, with 12 bases aligning to TRBD2. The CDR3 runs to 14 residues. Germline CDR1 SQVTM, CDR2 ANQGSEA. The trim removed 4 bases at V and 5 bases at J, leaving 6 bases unmatched. The CDR3 nucleotides are TGCAGCGTTGCTCTAGCGGGAGGGCCGCACGAGCAGTACTTC. Residues: CSVALAGGPHEQYF.

The chain employs TRBV2 and TRBJ2-1; D perhaps matches TRBD2 (6 bases). This CDR3 contains 15 residues. Trimming removed 8 bases from V and 6 bases from J, with 20 bases in between. Germline CDR1 SNHLY, CDR2 FYNNEI. The CDR3 sequence is CASSRRRGAGNEQFF. CDR3 in DNA: TGTGCCAGCTCGAGGAGGCGGGGAGCCGGCAATGAGCAGTTCTTC.

The chain links TRBV30 to TRBJ2-6, with D possibly being TRBD2 (5 bases). CDR1 is GTSNPN and CDR2 is SVGIG in the germline V gene (reference sequence). This CDR3 is built from 15 residues. Trimming removed 3 bases at V and 0 bases at J, with 9 bases between. This CDR3 is CAWSNGGSGANVLTF. In DNA, the CDR3 is TGTGCCTGGAGCAACGGAGGCTCTGGGGCCAACGTCCTGACTTTC.

The rearrangement joins TRBV27 to TRBJ2-2; TRBD2 agrees at 9 bases. The CDR3 has 17 amino acids. V trimming: 2 bases; J trimming: 0 bases; junction bases outside the gene matches: 4. Germline V gene data show CDR1 as MNHEY and CDR2 as SMNVEV (reference sequence). This chain's CDR3 is CASSLPTSGSNTGELFF. The CDR3 DNA is TGTGCCAGCAGTTTACCCACTAGCGGGTCGAACACCGGGGAGCTGTTTTTT.

This clone was observed once. The chain is built from TRBV29-1 and TRBJ2-1; D is perhaps TRBD2 (5 bases). Germline V gives CDR1 SQVTM, CDR2 ANQGSEA. This CDR3 spans 10 amino acids. The V end lost 2 bases, the J end lost 10 bases, and 6 bases lay between the germline ends. CDR3 amino acids: CSVERGEQFF. CDR3 DNA sequence: TGCAGCGTTGAAAGAGGGGAGCAGTTCTTC.

The chain couples TRBV13 to TRBJ1-2; D is ambiguous. Between the trimmed V and J ends, which lost 0 bases and 5 bases, there was a span of 13 bases. The CDR3 covers 15 residues. Per the germline V gene, CDR1 is PRHDT and CDR2 is FYEKMQ (reference sequence). CDR3 DNA sequence: TGTGCCAGCAGCTTAGGCCAATCAGGAACGTATGGCTACACCTTC. Translating gives CASSLGQSGTYGYTF.